These 3 T cell receptor beta chains were all obtained from the same sample, sequenced in a study of cytotoxic CD8 clonotypes in ibrutinib-treated CLL (dated by TCRdb to the early 2020s). The library was prepared using the immunoSEQ multiplex PCR assay. The clones in this table, taken by TCRdb from immuneACCESS, are in-frame only. Not every clone is retained; where verified, under half of the shortfall comes from an unresolved V gene, and the cause of the rest is unknown. The sample table holds more than 50,000 clones, of which roughly 57% were seen once. The ten largest account for 14% to 15% of the sample. Taken with the paper, the label for time point translates to: about a year on ibrutinib. The sequences come from PBMCs, collected after 12 months of ibrutinib treatment. The receptors originated from a human donor with chronic lymphocytic leukemia.

The table lists this clone with a few counts. V is TRBV27 and J is TRBJ1-5; 7 bases are shared with TRBD1. The CDR3 loop spans 14 amino acids. V shed 7 bases, J shed 4 bases, and the junction held 7 bases outside the gene matches. From germline, CDR1 is MNHEY and CDR2 SMNVEV (reference sequence). The CDR3 loop is CASNKQGLNQPQHF. CDR3 coding DNA: TGTGCCAGCAATAAACAGGGGCTAAATCAGCCCCAGCATTTT.

This sequence joins TRBV7-2 and TRBJ1-6; TRBD1 matches 9 bases. Trimming took 5 bases from V and 7 from J; bases not matched to a gene: 9. Germline loops: CDR1 SGHTA, CDR2 FQGNSA. The CDR3 spans 16 residues. The CDR3 nucleotides read TGTGCCAGCAGCCAAGAAATAGGACAGGGGAATTCACCCCTCCACTTT. Translation gives CASSQEIGQGNSPLHF.

The CDR3 region is CASSPGQDPSGNTIYF. The DNA for the CDR3 is TGTGCCAGCAGCCCCGGACAGGACCCCTCTGGAAACACCATATATTTT. The chain is built from TRBV5-4 and TRBJ1-3; TRBD1 aligns across 7 bases. The CDR3 covers 16 residues. V lost 4 bases to trimming and J lost 0 bases; unmatched junction nucleotides: 7. CDR1 and CDR2 from the germline V gene are SGHNT and YYREEE (reference sequence).